Below are 20 T cell receptor beta chains sequenced from a single sample in a study of naive and memory T cell subsets. Indicated treatment: skin biopsy from PPD injection site in Mantoux-positive individual. A UMI-containing oligonucleotide was joined by 3' ligation to the TCR cDNA template. The SP2 primer and nested alpha and beta constant region primers amplified ligated cDNA in four rounds. TCRdb reanalysed the UMI-ligation and nested PCR reads using MiXCR and keeps one entry per CDR3 protein. Of more than 20,000 distinct CDR3 sequences in the sample, about 6% were seen once. The material was skin, obtained from a tuberculin skin test site. These TCRs come from an adult in good health.

This clonotype was seen more than once but under ten times. V usage is TRBV20-1 and J usage is TRBJ1-1, with 7 positions matching TRBD1. CDR3 length: 18 amino acids. CDR1 DFQATT and CDR2 SNEGSKA come from the germline V gene (reference sequence). After removal of 2 bases from V and 5 bases from J, the junction contained 20 bases not matched to a gene. CDR3 in DNA: TGCAGTGCTAGAAGTCCCGGGACAGCCTCCCCCAGGAAAACTGAAGCTTTCTTT. Translating gives CSARSPGTASPRKTEAFF.

By share, this clonotype ranks as medium-sized. CDR3 DNA sequence: TGTGCCAGCAGTTTAAGTCCATCCGGGGAGCTGTTTTTT. Translated: CASSLSPSGELFF. The chain carries TRBV28 and TRBJ2-2; D unresolved. CDR3 size: 13 residues. Looked up from germline, CDR1 is MDHEN and CDR2 is SYDVKM. The V and J ends lost 2 bases and 6 bases respectively, with 7 bases between them.

This clonotype was found many times. CDR3 sequence: CASSSSQTGARETQYF. CDR3 in DNA: TGTGCCAGCAGCTCCTCACAGACAGGGGCCAGGGAGACCCAGTACTTC. The gene calls are TRBV5-6 and TRBJ2-5, with 8 bases aligning to TRBD1. The ends lost 3 bases at V and 5 bases at J; junction bases unmatched: 12. Germline assignment: CDR1 SGHDT and CDR2 YYEEEE. This CDR3 is 16 amino acids long.

The sample holds many counts of this clonotype. The chain employs TRBV28 and TRBJ2-7; 8 bases line up with TRBD2. This CDR3 spans 15 amino acids. The V gene's germline CDR1 is MDHEN and CDR2 SYDVKM. Trimming took 6 bases from V and 1 from J; bases not matched to a gene: 8. CDR3 amino acids: CASSPTSGESYEQYF. The DNA for the CDR3 is TGTGCCAGCAGCCCTACTAGCGGCGAATCCTACGAGCAGTACTTC.

This clonotype was picked up many times. V gene TRBV7-9 combines with J gene TRBJ2-1; unclear D gene. V shed 5 bases and J shed 8 bases, with 10 bases lying between them. This CDR3 comprises 12 residues. Germline lookup yields CDR1 SEHNR and CDR2 FQNEAQ (reference sequence). CDR3 region: CASSPQNDEQFF. The CDR3 DNA reads as TGTGCCAGCAGCCCCCAAAACGATGAGCAGTTCTTC.

Notes on this clonotype: It may be a read error: a sequence one base away is much more abundant. V usage is TRBV4-1 and J usage is TRBJ2-1, with D tentatively TRBD1 (5 bases). The CDR3 is 16 amino acids. Germline loops: CDR1 MGHRA, CDR2 YSYEKL. The chain's CDR3 is CASSLLSRVGYNGQFF. The CDR3 DNA sequence: TGCGCCAGCAGCCTCCTATCCAGGGTAGGGTACAATGGGCAGTTCTTC.

This clonotype was recorded many times. The rearrangement links TRBV27 to TRBJ2-1, with a possible D match to TRBD2 (6 bases). The CDR3 has 15 amino acids. V was clipped by 6 bases and J by 2 bases, with 14 bases between them. Germline V gives CDR1 MNHEY, CDR2 SMNVEV (reference sequence). CDR3 loop: CASRGGMSPYNEQFF. The CDR3 DNA sequence: TGTGCCAGCAGGGGCGGGATGAGCCCCTACAATGAGCAGTTCTTC.

This clonotype came up many times. This sequence joins TRBV21-1 and TRBJ1-6. TRBV21-1 is labeled a pseudogene. The CDR3 runs to 16 residues. CDR3 residues: CASSTPGTSTSSPLHF. DNA of the CDR3: TGTGCCAGCAGCACCCCTGGGACTTCAACAAGTTCACCCCTCCACTTT.

V usage is TRBV20-1 and J usage is TRBJ2-5; TRBD2 matches 12 bases. The J segment lost 4 bases and the V segment lost 5 bases, leaving 8 bases of the junction unmatched. This CDR3 region has 15 residues. From germline, CDR1 is DFQATT and CDR2 SNEGSKA (reference sequence). The CDR3 is CSAQTPSGRGETQYF. CDR3 DNA sequence: TGCAGTGCTCAGACGCCTAGCGGGAGGGGAGAGACCCAGTACTTC.

There are many counts of this clonotype. The rearrangement uses TRBV5-1 and TRBJ2-3; D gene ambiguous. The germline V and J ends were trimmed by 4 bases and 2 bases, with 2 bases remaining between them. The CDR3 length is 11 residues. The germline V gene encodes CDR1 SGHRS and CDR2 YFSETQ. Here the CDR3 DNA reads TGCGCCAGCAGCAACACAGATACGCAGTATTTT. Its protein product is CASSNTDTQYF.

This clonotype appeared many times. The chain employs TRBV5-1 and TRBJ2-5, with TRBD1 identical over 7 bases. The CDR3 extends over 13 amino acids. V trimming: 5 bases; J trimming: 3 bases; junction bases outside the gene matches: 4. Per germline, CDR1 SGHRS and CDR2 YFSETQ. The CDR3 here is CASRTGTEETQYF. The CDR3 nucleotides read TGCGCCAGCAGGACGGGGACAGAAGAGACCCAGTACTTC.

The chain combines TRBV5-1 with TRBJ1-1, with no clear D. CDR3 size: 13 residues. Trimming took off 2 bases at V and 1 base at J, with 6 bases between the two ends. Germline V gene data show CDR1 as SGHRS and CDR2 as YFSETQ. CDR3 nucleotide sequence: TGCGCCAGCAGCTTCGAAGGGAACACTGAAGCTTTCTTT. As protein: CASSFEGNTEAFF. The variable domain in full, completed from reference TRBV5-1 and TRBJ1-1, reads KAGVTQTPRYLIKTRGQQVTLSCSPISGHRSVSWYQQTPGQGLQFLFEYFSETQRNKGNFPGRFSGRQFSNSRSEMNVSTLELGDSALYLCASSFEGNTEAFFGQGTRLTVV.

This clonotype was recorded many times. This chain joins TRBV6-2 or TRBV6-3 and TRBJ1-1; TRBD1 might be the D (5 bases). V was shortened by 2 bases and J by 4 bases, with 11 bases between the two germline ends. The CDR3 loop spans 14 amino acids. Germline V gene lookup returns CDR1 MNHEY and CDR2 SVGEGT. In DNA form, the CDR3 reads TGTGCCAGCAGTTACCGGGCAGGGCCCACTGAAGCTTTCTTT. The encoded protein is CASSYRAGPTEAFF.

This clonotype came up a few times. The chain joins TRBV28 to TRBJ1-5; 8 bases fit TRBD1. J was trimmed by 7 bases and V by 6 bases; bases with no gene match: 11. Germline lookup yields CDR1 MDHEN and CDR2 SYDVKM. The CDR3 covers 15 residues. The CDR3 loop reads CASSLWTGQDQPQHF. DNA of the CDR3: TGTGCCAGCAGCCTCTGGACAGGGCAAGACCAGCCCCAGCATTTT.

The CDR3 nucleotides are TGCAGTGCAACCGGGACCAACTCCTACAATGAGCAGTTCTTC. Translated, it gives CSATGTNSYNEQFF. The chain joins TRBV20-1 to TRBJ2-1; either TRBD1 or TRBD2 may supply D (5 bases each). Trimming stripped 6 bases from V and 0 bases from J, with 12 bases between. The CDR3 loop spans 14 amino acids. Germline CDR1 and CDR2: DFQATT and SNEGSKA (reference sequence).

The rearrangement joins TRBV18 to TRBJ1-6, with D unresolved. This CDR3 region has 14 residues. Germline CDR1 reads KGHSH; CDR2 reads LQKENI. Trimming pared 0 bases from V and 10 bases from J, leaving 10 bases between. CDR3 loop: CASSPPIGGSPLHF. CDR3 DNA sequence: TGTGCCAGCTCACCACCGATTGGTGGGTCACCCCTCCACTTT.

This clonotype occurred many times. The V and J genes are TRBV4-1 and TRBJ1-1; the D is unclear. V dropped 0 bases and J dropped 9 bases, with 11 bases sitting between them. Germline lookup yields CDR1 MGHRA and CDR2 YSYEKL. This CDR3 is 13 amino acids long. CDR3 nucleotides: TGCGCCAGCAGCCAAGATCATTGGGAGAAAGCTTTCTTT. As protein: CASSQDHWEKAFF.

Ten or more counts support this clonotype. The chain couples TRBV5-1 to TRBJ2-2; 8 bases fit TRBD2. The V and J ends lost 4 bases and 1 base, in that order; junction bases with no gene match: 9. Germline V gene sequence: CDR1 SGHRS, CDR2 YFSETQ. The CDR3 is 17 residues long. The CDR3 region has the DNA TGCGCCAGCAGCCCGGTTTCACTAGCGGAGAACACCGGGGAGCTGTTTTTT. Translated: CASSPVSLAENTGELFF.

This clonotype was seen at least ten times. The chain is built from TRBV4-3 and TRBJ2-7; perhaps TRBD1 as D (5 bases). The V end was cut by 0 bases, the J end by 4 bases, with 16 bases between. From germline, CDR1 is LGHNA and CDR2 YSLEER. The CDR3 sequence is 16 residues long. DNA for the CDR3: TGCGCCAGCAGCCAAGATCTTGCAGGGCGAATGTACGAGCAGTACTTC. Its translation is CASSQDLAGRMYEQYF.

This clonotype was seen repeatedly, ten times or more. The rearrangement uses TRBV6-2 or TRBV6-3 and TRBJ2-2; D gene ambiguous. CDR3 length: 14 residues. Germline V gene sequence: CDR1 MNHEY, CDR2 SVGEGT. Trimming shortened V by 6 bases and J by 5 bases, and 13 bases separated the two germline ends. The CDR3 reads CASSQNPPTGELFF. CDR3 in DNA: TGTGCCAGCAGCCAGAATCCCCCGACCGGGGAGCTGTTTTTT.